This entry concerns a single TCR beta chain. What was amplified from RNA transcripts were TCR beta CDR3 regions. The TCR CDR3 was amplified in a first-round RT-PCR using the HTBI primer set. MiXCR was run by TCRdb on the multiplex PCR reads, yielding one entry per CDR3 protein. Of roughly 420,000 distinct CDR3 sequences detected, roughly an eighth appear once; the ten largest clones hold less than 6.5%. The sample originates from a study of T cells in Graves' hyperthyroidism and ophthalmopathy. The germline V gene encodes CDR1 GTSNPN and CDR2 SVGIG (reference sequence). The V segment lost 3 bases and the J segment 8 bases; nucleotides outside the gene matches: 2. This CDR3 has 13 residues.

Sequencing was done on a sample of blood. The source of this sequence is a woman aged 18-29 years with Graves' hyperthyroidism. V usage is TRBV30 and J usage is TRBJ1-6; 9 bases map to TRBD1. The CDR3 is CAWSRDRDSPLHF. The CDR3 DNA follows: TGTGCCTGGAGCCGGGACAGGGATTCACCCCTCCACTTT.